A single sample gave rise to the 14 T cell receptor beta chains below, sequenced in a study of T-cell reconstitution after alpha-beta-depleted transplantation in children. The TCRbeta library was prepared with unique molecular identifiers. TCRdb called the PCR reads again in MiXCR, with one record for every CDR3 protein. The profile shows some 300,000 distinct CDR3 sequences, over 9% of them singletons. Specimen: PBMCs from the stem cell graft donor, collected from the stem cell graft. The receptors come from a human donor who donated a stem cell graft to a child with acute lymphoblastic leukemia.

The rearrangement uses TRBV20-1 and TRBJ2-1, with D perhaps TRBD2 (6 bases). V lost 6 bases and J lost 7, with 22 bases in between. This CDR3 spans 15 amino acids. Looked up from germline, CDR1 is DFQATT and CDR2 is SNEGSKA (reference sequence). This chain's CDR3 is CSAARTGVVRNEQFF. CDR3 sequence (DNA): TGCAGTGCCGCTCGGACGGGAGTGGTTAGAAATGAGCAGTTCTTC.

This clonotype was seen many times. The chain has TRBV6-2 or TRBV6-3 and TRBJ2-1; 7 bases are shared with TRBD2. The V gene's germline CDR1 is MNHEY and CDR2 SVGEGT. V shed 3 bases and J 5 bases; nucleotides not matched to a gene: 16. This CDR3 is built from 18 residues. CDR3 residues: CASSYPIGAGVFHNEQFF. As DNA, the CDR3 is TGTGCCAGCAGTTATCCTATCGGTGCGGGAGTATTCCACAATGAGCAGTTCTTC.

This clonotype was counted a few times. The V and J genes are TRBV5-1 and TRBJ2-7, with TRBD2 identical over 10 bases. The CDR3 spans 17 residues. The V gene's germline CDR1 is SGHRS and CDR2 YFSETQ. J was trimmed by 2 bases and V by 3 bases; bases with no gene match: 11. CDR3 loop: CASSYYPGTSATYEQYF. Written as DNA, the CDR3 is TGCGCCAGCAGCTACTACCCTGGGACTAGCGCAACCTACGAGCAGTACTTC. Together with reference TRBV5-1 and TRBJ2-7, the CDR3 gives the full variable domain: KAGVTQTPRYLIKTRGQQVTLSCSPISGHRSVSWYQQTPGQGLQFLFEYFSETQRNKGNFPGRFSGRQFSNSRSEMNVSTLELGDSALYLCASSYYPGTSATYEQYFGPGTRLTVT.

CDR3 amino acids: CASSWGTKSGEQFF. The CDR3 DNA reads as TGTGCCAGCAGCTGGGGGACGAAGTCCGGTGAGCAGTTCTTC. The chain uses TRBV5-6 and TRBJ2-1, with D perhaps assigned TRBD1 or TRBD2 (5 bases each). Germline-derived CDR1 and CDR2 are SGHDT and YYEEEE. CDR3 length equals 14 residues. The germline V and J ends were trimmed by 3 bases and 9 bases, with 16 bases remaining between them.

The chain links TRBV3-1 to TRBJ1-4; a possible D gene is TRBD1 (6 bases). Trimming pared 3 bases from V and 3 bases from J, leaving 8 bases between. CDR3 size: 14 residues. CDR1 LGHDT and CDR2 YNNKEL come from the germline V gene (reference sequence). Written as DNA, the CDR3 is TGTGCCAGCAGCCAGGGGGCGGCTAATGAAAAACTGTTTTTT. It encodes CASSQGAANEKLFF.

This clonotype turned up a few times. The rearrangement uses TRBV5-1 and TRBJ2-5, with D hard to call. CDR1 and CDR2 (germline): SGHRS, YFSETQ. Deletions cut 4 bases from V and 1 base from J, with 8 bases between. The CDR3 covers 13 residues. The CDR3 loop is CASSPGPQETQYF. Written as DNA, the CDR3 is TGCGCCAGCAGCCCCGGACCCCAAGAGACCCAGTACTTC. Full variable domain (missing parts from reference TRBV5-1 and TRBJ2-5): KAGVTQTPRYLIKTRGQQVTLSCSPISGHRSVSWYQQTPGQGLQFLFEYFSETQRNKGNFPGRFSGRQFSNSRSEMNVSTLELGDSALYLCASSPGPQETQYFGPGTRLLVL.

This clonotype has a handful of counts. This CDR3 reads CSVEDPGELFF. CDR3 nucleotide sequence: TGCAGCGTTGAAGATCCTGGGGAGCTGTTTTTT. V is TRBV29-1 and J is TRBJ2-2; D call uncertain. The germline CDR1 and CDR2 sequences are SQVTM and ANQGSEA. This CDR3 is 11 amino acids long. V lost 0 bases to trimming and J lost 8 bases, with 4 bases between them.

V and J are TRBV3-1 and TRBJ2-1; no definite D call. V was trimmed by 0 bases and J by 4 bases, leaving 10 bases between them. This CDR3 is built from 15 residues. Germline values: CDR1 LGHDT, CDR2 YNNKEL (reference sequence). CDR3 residues: CASSQDPSTYNEQFF. The CDR3 DNA reads TGTGCCAGCAGCCAAGACCCCAGCACATACAATGAGCAGTTCTTC.

This clonotype has just a few counts. V usage is TRBV25-1 and J usage is TRBJ2-7; possible D gene TRBD1, 6 bases. V lost 5 bases and J lost 4, with 15 bases in between. The CDR3 length is 14 residues. CDR1 is MGHDK and CDR2 is SYGVNS in the germline V gene. As DNA, the CDR3 is TGTGCCAGCAGTAAGACAGGTAAAGGGTACGAGCAGTACTTC. Encoded protein: CASSKTGKGYEQYF.

This clonotype showed up just a few times. The junction departs from germline at one end; a sequencing error may be responsible. The rearrangement links TRBV5-1 to TRBJ1-4, with D unresolved. This CDR3 comprises 14 residues. From germline, CDR1 is SGHRS and CDR2 YFSETQ. CDR3 bases: TGCGCCAGCAGCCCGGGTCGAGGCCAATGGAAGTCTACTTTT. Translation gives CASSPGRGQWKSTF.

This chain connects TRBV30 to TRBJ2-6; D gene unclear. Trimming stripped 5 bases from V and 4 bases from J, with 3 bases between. The CDR3 is made up of 11 amino acids. Germline V gene sequence: CDR1 GTSNPN, CDR2 SVGIG (reference sequence). The CDR3 DNA reads TGTGCCTGGGGAGGGGCCAACGTCCTGACTTTC. Its translation: CAWGGANVLTF.

This chain uses TRBV4-1 with TRBJ2-1; TRBD2 matches at 12 bases. The V gene's germline CDR1 is MGHRA and CDR2 YSYEKL. The CDR3 is 18 amino acids. V was pared by 0 bases and J by 8 bases, with 11 bases of the junction left unmatched. The CDR3 sequence: CASSQEPPLAGGTHEQFF. DNA of the CDR3: TGCGCCAGCAGCCAAGAACCCCCCCTAGCGGGAGGGACCCATGAGCAGTTCTTC.

This chain links TRBV4-1 with TRBJ2-3; the match to TRBD2 covers 8 bases. The germline gives CDR1 MGHRA, CDR2 YSYEKL. V lost 3 bases, J lost 2 bases, and 10 bases stayed unmatched. The CDR3 runs to 17 residues. The chain's CDR3 is CASSQEAGAITTDTQYF. For the CDR3, the DNA is TGCGCCAGCAGCCAGGAAGCGGGAGCTATAACCACAGATACGCAGTATTTT.

This chain connects TRBV14 to TRBJ2-1, with 7 bases aligning to TRBD1. The germline CDR1 and CDR2 sequences are SGHDN and FVKESK. This CDR3 region has 14 residues. V dropped 11 bases and J dropped 4; count of bases not matched to a gene: 11. CDR3 bases: TGTGCCGTCTCCAACCGGGACAGTTACAATGAGCAGTTCTTC. Protein sequence: CAVSNRDSYNEQFF.